The 6 T cell receptor beta chains given below trace back to one sample, sequenced in a study of T-cell reconstitution after alpha-beta-depleted transplantation in children. Unique molecular identifiers were built into the TCRbeta library. TCRdb fed the PCR reads into MiXCR, producing one record per CDR3 protein. The repertoire holds hundreds of thousands of distinct CDR3 sequences, with 23% as singletons. The sequences come from PBMCs, mostly from graft donor cells, collected 360 days after TCRalphabeta/CD19-depleted stem cell transplant. The receptor set was obtained from a boy under three years old who had a stem cell transplant for acute myeloid leukemia, so the T cells may come from the graft donor.

The V call is TRBV29-1, the J call TRBJ1-4; 10 bases fit TRBD1. Germline V gene sequence: CDR1 SQVTM, CDR2 ANQGSEA. V lost 7 bases, J lost 7 bases, and 3 bases stayed unmatched. There are 12 residues in the CDR3. The CDR3 protein is CSAGQGSEKLFF. CDR3 sequence (DNA): TGCAGCGCGGGACAGGGGTCTGAAAAACTGTTTTTT.

This clonotype was seen only a few times. This chain connects TRBV7-6 to TRBJ1-1; weak D call: TRBD1 (5 bases). Germline values: CDR1 SGHVS, CDR2 FNYEAQ. The CDR3 spans 17 residues. V lost 1 base, J lost 0 bases, and 15 bases lay in between. DNA of the CDR3: TGTGCCAGCAGCTTAGGAATACAGACAGCCGTGAACACTGAAGCTTTCTTT. Translating it yields CASSLGIQTAVNTEAFF.

This clonotype was found many times. The chain recombines TRBV29-1 with TRBJ2-1; D is undetermined. Germline loops: CDR1 SQVTM, CDR2 ANQGSEA. This CDR3 is built from 12 residues. With 5 bases removed from V and 9 bases from J, the gap between germline ends came to 14 bases. Here the CDR3 DNA reads TGCAGCGTTTCCCGGCAGTTGGGTGAGCAGTTCTTC. It yields the protein CSVSRQLGEQFF.

The rearrangement joins TRBV10-3 to TRBJ1-4; possibly TRBD1 for D (5 bases). The V gene's germline CDR1 is ENHRY and CDR2 SYGVKD. V was pared by 3 bases and J by 5 bases, with 10 bases between. The CDR3 has 14 amino acids. CDR3 coding DNA: TGTGCCATCAGTGACCCGGGACCAAATGAAAAACTGTTTTTT. It codes for CAISDPGPNEKLFF.

This clonotype was seen repeatedly, ten times or more. The chain employs TRBV2 and TRBJ2-5; 9 nucleotides match TRBD2. The CDR3 sequence is 15 residues long. The trim removed 4 bases at V and 1 base at J, leaving 4 bases unmatched. Germline CDR1 is SNHLY and CDR2 is FYNNEI. CDR3: CASSGVAGAQETQYF. The CDR3 coding sequence is TGTGCCAGCAGTGGAGTAGCGGGGGCCCAAGAGACCCAGTACTTC.

The gene calls are TRBV29-1 and TRBJ2-3; D gene ambiguous. Germline CDR1 SQVTM, CDR2 ANQGSEA. This CDR3 contains 13 residues. Trimming cost V 7 bases and J 2 bases, with 13 bases left between them. The CDR3 reads CSADKGFTDTQYF. In DNA form, the CDR3 reads TGCAGCGCCGACAAGGGATTCACAGATACGCAGTATTTT.